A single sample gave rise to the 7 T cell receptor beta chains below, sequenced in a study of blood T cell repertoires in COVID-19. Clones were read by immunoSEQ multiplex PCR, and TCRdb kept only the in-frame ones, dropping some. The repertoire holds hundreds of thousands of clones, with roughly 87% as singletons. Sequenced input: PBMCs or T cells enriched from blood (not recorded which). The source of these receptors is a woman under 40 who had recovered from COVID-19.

The CDR3 spells CASSDTPFSGNTIYF. In DNA, the CDR3 is TGTGCCAGCAGTGATACACCTTTCTCTGGAAACACCATATATTTT. This chain connects TRBV6-1 to TRBJ1-3; D gene ambiguous. The CDR3 contains 15 residues. Trimming removed 3 bases at V and 0 bases at J, with 9 bases between. CDR1 and CDR2 from the germline V gene are MNHNS and SASEGT.

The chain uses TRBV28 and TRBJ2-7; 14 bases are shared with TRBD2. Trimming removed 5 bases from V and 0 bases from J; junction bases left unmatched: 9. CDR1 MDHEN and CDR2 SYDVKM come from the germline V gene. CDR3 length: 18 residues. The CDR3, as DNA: TGTGCCAGCAGTCTCCCGGGACTAGCGGGGGCTAGCTCCTACGAGCAGTACTTC. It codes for CASSLPGLAGASSYEQYF.

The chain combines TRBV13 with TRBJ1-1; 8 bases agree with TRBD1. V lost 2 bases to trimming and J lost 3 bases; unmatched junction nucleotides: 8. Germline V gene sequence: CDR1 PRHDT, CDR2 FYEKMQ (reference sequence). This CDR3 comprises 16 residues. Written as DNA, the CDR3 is TGTGCCAGCAGCTTACTGGACAGGGCACCGTACACTGAAGCTTTCTTT. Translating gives CASSLLDRAPYTEAFF.

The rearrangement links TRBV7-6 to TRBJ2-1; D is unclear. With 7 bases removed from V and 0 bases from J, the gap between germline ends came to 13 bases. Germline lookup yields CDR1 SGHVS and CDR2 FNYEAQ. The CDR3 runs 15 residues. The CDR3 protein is CASTPYISSYNEQFF. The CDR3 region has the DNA TGTGCCAGCACCCCTTATATTAGCTCCTACAATGAGCAGTTCTTC.

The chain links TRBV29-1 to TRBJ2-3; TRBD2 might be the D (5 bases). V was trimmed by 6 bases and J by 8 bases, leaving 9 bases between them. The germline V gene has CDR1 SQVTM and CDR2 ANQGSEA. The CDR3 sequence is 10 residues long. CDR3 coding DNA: TGCAGCGTAATGACTACTACGCAGTATTTT. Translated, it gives CSVMTTTQYF.

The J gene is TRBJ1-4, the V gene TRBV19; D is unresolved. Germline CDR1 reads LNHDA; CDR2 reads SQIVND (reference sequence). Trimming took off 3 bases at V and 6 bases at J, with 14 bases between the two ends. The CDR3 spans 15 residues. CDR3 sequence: CASSIRGGYDEKLFF. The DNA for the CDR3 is TGTGCCAGTAGTATCCGAGGAGGGTATGATGAAAAACTGTTTTTT.

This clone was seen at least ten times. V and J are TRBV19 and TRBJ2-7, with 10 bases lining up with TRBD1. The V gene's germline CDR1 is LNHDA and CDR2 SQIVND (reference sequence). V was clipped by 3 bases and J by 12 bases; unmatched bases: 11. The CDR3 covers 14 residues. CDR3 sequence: CASSIPGQGRKVYF. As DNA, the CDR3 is TGTGCCAGTAGTATCCCGGGACAGGGGAGGAAAGTGTACTTC. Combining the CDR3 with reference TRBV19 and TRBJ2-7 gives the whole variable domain DGGITQSPKYLFRKEGQNVTLSCEQNLNHDAMYWYRQDPGQGLRLIYYSQIVNDFQKGDIAEGYSVSREKKESFPLTVTSAQKNPTAFYLCASSIPGQGRKVYFGPGTRLTVT.